This T cell receptor beta chain was profiled in a study of cytomegalovirus exposure and HLA in healthy donors. Whole-study results and caveats: An analysis done earlier found most TCR beta V segments productive about 87% or about 30% of the time. TCR beta V- and J-gene trimming, according to a later analysis, was linked to a missense DCLRE1C variant.

In the case of this clone: Its target is unknown.

60 Vbeta and 13 Jbeta primers were used in PCR. Assay used: immunoSEQ multiplex PCR; TCRdb lists only in-frame clones, some missing. The sample has roughly 140,000 clones, and its top ten clones hold roughly 2.6%. The V end lost 2 bases, the J end lost 6 bases, and 19 bases lay between the germline ends. The germline CDR1 and CDR2 sequences are LNHDA and SQIVND (reference sequence). The CDR3 extends over 16 amino acids. The TCR originated in a man in his forties or fifties in good health and CMV-seronegative. Sequences were obtained from PBMCs. J is TRBJ1-2 and V is TRBV19; D is ambiguous. Here the CDR3 reads CASSILRQTSLHGYTF. In DNA form, the CDR3 reads TGTGCCAGTAGTATACTCAGGCAAACGTCTCTTCATGGCTACACCTTC. The whole variable domain, remainder taken from reference TRBV19 and TRBJ1-2, is DGGITQSPKYLFRKEGQNVTLSCEQNLNHDAMYWYRQDPGQGLRLIYYSQIVNDFQKGDIAEGYSVSREKKESFPLTVTSAQKNPTAFYLCASSILRQTSLHGYTFGSGTRLTVV.